This TCR beta chain is drawn from a study of long-term antiretroviral therapy in people with HIV. Looking at the study overall: Samples collected earliest predate the 2015 immediate-ART recommendation by about a decade. Study-level points and caveats: Versus controls, repertoires in people with HIV had narrower CDR3 length ranges. Sampling of blood ran from the mid-2000s to the late 2010s, and older ART regimens were possibly in use.

immunoSEQ v3.0 was run at survey level. Target depth was about 40,000-50,000 T-cell genomes per sample. The repertoire was sequenced with immunoSEQ multiplex PCR; TCRdb's copy has only in-frame clones and lacks some. The sample lists over 15,000 clones, more than 75% seen once, with roughly 4.7% in the top ten. This CDR3 has 15 amino acids. The V and J ends lost 1 base and 6 bases respectively, with 17 bases between them. Germline CDR1 and CDR2: SGHDT and YYEEEE. Worth noting for this clone: As yet, its antigen is unknown.

The sequence came from a man between 18 and 35 years old with HIV. Sequences were derived from unsorted PBMCs, sampled 0.1 years before starting antiretroviral therapy. This chain joins TRBV5-6 and TRBJ2-7; unclear D gene. The CDR3 DNA reads TGTGCCAGCAGCTTGTCCATGAGGCCCGAGTCCGAGCAGTACTTC. Protein sequence: CASSLSMRPESEQYF. Filled out from reference TRBV5-6 and TRBJ2-7, the complete variable domain reads DAGVTQSPTHLIKTRGQQVTLRCSPKSGHDTVSWYQQALGQGPQFIFQYYEEEERQRGNFPDRFSGHQFPNYSSELNVNALLLGDSALYLCASSLSMRPESEQYFGPGTRLTVT.